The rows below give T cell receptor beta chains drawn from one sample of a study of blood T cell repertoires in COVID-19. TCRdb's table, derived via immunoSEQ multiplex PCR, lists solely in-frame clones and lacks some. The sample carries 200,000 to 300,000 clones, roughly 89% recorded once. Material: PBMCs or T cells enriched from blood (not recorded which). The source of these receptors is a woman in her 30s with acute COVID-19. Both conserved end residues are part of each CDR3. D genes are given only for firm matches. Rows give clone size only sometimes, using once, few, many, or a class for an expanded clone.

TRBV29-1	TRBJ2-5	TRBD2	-	CSAAGGLEKTQYF	TGCAGCGCCGCGGGAGGGCTAGAAAAGACCCAGTACTTC
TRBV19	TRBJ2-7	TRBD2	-	CASSNSLASSYEQYF	TGTGCCAGTAGTAACTCACTAGCGAGCTCCTACGAGCAGTACTTC
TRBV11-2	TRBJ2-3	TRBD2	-	CASSLGAGAGDTQYF	TGTGCCAGCAGCTTAGGAGCGGGGGCGGGAGATACGCAGTATTTT
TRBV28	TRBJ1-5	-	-	CASSSGNQPQHF	TGTGCCAGCAGTTCAGGCAATCAGCCCCAGCATTTT
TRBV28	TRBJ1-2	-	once	CASSYAKKYGYTF	TGTGCCAGCAGTTACGCTAAGAAGTATGGCTACACCTTC
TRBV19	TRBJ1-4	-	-	CASSTGIATNEKLFF	TGTGCCAGTAGCACGGGGATTGCAACTAATGAAAAACTGTTTTTT
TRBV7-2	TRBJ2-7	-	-	CASSLDPDLYEQYF	TGTGCCAGCAGCTTAGACCCAGATCTCTACGAGCAGTACTTC
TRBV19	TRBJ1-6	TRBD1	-	CASSSGTGYPYNSPLHF	TGTGCCAGTAGTTCCGGGACAGGGTACCCCTATAATTCACCCCTCCACTTT
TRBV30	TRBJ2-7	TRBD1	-	CAWSGDRGGYEQYF	TGTGCCTGGAGTGGGGACAGAGGTGGATACGAGCAGTACTTC
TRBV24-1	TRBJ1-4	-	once	CATSVSYATNEKLFF	TGTGCCACCAGTGTTAGTTACGCAACTAATGAAAAACTGTTTTTT
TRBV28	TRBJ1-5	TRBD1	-	CATLRDRGQPQHF	TGTGCCACCTTACGGGACAGGGGTCAGCCCCAGCATTTT
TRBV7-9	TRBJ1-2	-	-	CASSGARSDYGYTF	TGTGCCAGCAGCGGGGCGAGGTCTGACTATGGCTACACCTTC
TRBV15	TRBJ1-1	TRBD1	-	CATSRNYQGAEAFF	TGTGCCACCAGCAGGAACTATCAGGGGGCTGAAGCTTTCTTT
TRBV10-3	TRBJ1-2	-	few	CAISESGPGGGGYTF	TGTGCCATCAGTGAGTCGGGGCCTGGCGGCGGTGGCTACACCTTC
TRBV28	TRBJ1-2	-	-	CAARGDYGYTF	TGTGCCGCACGGGGGGACTATGGCTACACCTTC
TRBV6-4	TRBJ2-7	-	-	CASRNRMVYEQYF	TGTGCCAGCAGGAACAGGATGGTCTACGAGCAGTACTTC
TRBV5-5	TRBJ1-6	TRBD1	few	CASSFLSDRGNSPLHF	TGTGCCAGCAGCTTCCTATCCGACAGGGGAAATTCACCCCTCCACTTT
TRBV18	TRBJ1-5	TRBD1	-	CASSPGTGPHLGNQPQHF	TGTGCCAGCTCACCAGGGACAGGTCCGCACCTAGGCAATCAGCCCCAGCATTTT
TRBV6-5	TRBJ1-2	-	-	CASSYSAVNYGYTF	TGTGCCAGCAGTTACTCTGCAGTTAACTATGGCTACACCTTC
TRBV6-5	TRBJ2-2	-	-	CASSDRTNTGELFF	TGTGCCAGCTCAGACAGGACAAACACCGGGGAGCTGTTTTTT
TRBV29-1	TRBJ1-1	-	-	CSVEGPLNTEAFF	TGCAGCGTTGAAGGGCCGTTAAACACTGAAGCTTTCTTT
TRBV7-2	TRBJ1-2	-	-	CASSSDGDYGYTF	TGTGCCAGCAGCTCCGACGGAGACTATGGCTACACCTTC
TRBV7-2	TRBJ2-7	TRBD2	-	CASSQGLAGRSYEQYF	TGTGCCAGCAGCCAGGGACTAGCGGGGCGTTCCTACGAGCAGTACTTC
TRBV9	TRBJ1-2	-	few	CASSPSNYGYTF	TGTGCCAGCAGCCCGTCTAACTATGGCTACACCTTC
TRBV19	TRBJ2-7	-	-	CASSIAGQTYEQYF	TGTGCCAGTAGTATAGCAGGACAAACCTACGAGCAGTACTTC
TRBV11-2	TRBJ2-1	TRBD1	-	CASSLGAGQGLYNEQFF	TGTGCCAGCAGCTTAGGCGCAGGACAGGGGTTATACAATGAGCAGTTCTTC
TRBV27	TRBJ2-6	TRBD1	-	CASSLSRDRDSSGANVLTF	TGTGCCAGCAGTTTATCCCGGGACAGGGATAGCTCTGGGGCCAACGTCCTGACTTTC
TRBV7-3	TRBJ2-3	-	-	CASSTQGTDTQYF	TGTGCCAGCAGTACACAGGGCACAGATACGCAGTATTTT
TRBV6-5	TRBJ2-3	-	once	CASSTTFAADTQYF	TGTGCCAGCAGTACTACTTTCGCGGCAGATACGCAGTATTTT
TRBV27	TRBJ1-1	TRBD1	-	CASSANDRGGSEAFF	TGTGCCAGCAGTGCCAATGACAGGGGTGGGTCTGAAGCTTTCTTT
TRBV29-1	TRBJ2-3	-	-	CSTRSTDTQYF	TGCAGCACGCGCAGCACAGATACGCAGTATTTT
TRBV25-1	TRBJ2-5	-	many	CASSEPQGKETQYF	TGTGCCAGCAGTGAACCGCAGGGAAAAGAGACCCAGTACTTC
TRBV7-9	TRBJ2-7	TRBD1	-	CASSLGQYYEQYF	TGTGCCAGCAGCTTGGGACAGTACTACGAGCAGTACTTC
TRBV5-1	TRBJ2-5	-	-	CASSSRQITQETQYF	TGCGCCAGCAGCAGTCGACAGATAACACAAGAGACCCAGTACTTC
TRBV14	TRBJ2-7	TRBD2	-	CASSQDRELAGYEQYF	TGTGCCAGCAGCCAAGATCGAGAACTAGCGGGGTACGAGCAGTACTTC
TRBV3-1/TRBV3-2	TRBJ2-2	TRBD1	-	CASSLGDRFFNTGELFF	TGTGCCAGCAGCCTAGGGGACAGATTTTTTAACACCGGGGAGCTGTTTTTT
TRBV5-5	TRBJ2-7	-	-	CASSSRADEGYEQYF	TGTGCCAGCAGCTCCCGGGCCGATGAGGGCTACGAGCAGTACTTC
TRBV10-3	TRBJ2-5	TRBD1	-	CAMGDRVQETQYF	TGTGCCATGGGGGACAGGGTACAAGAGACCCAGTACTTC
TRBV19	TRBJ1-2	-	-	CASSIVPGSAVRANYGYTF	TGTGCCAGTAGTATAGTCCCCGGTTCAGCGGTAAGAGCTAACTATGGCTACACCTTC
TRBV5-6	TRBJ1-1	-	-	CASSLVGRTEAFF	TGTGCCAGCAGCTTGGTAGGGAGGACTGAAGCTTTCTTT
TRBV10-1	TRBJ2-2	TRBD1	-	CASRRDRGNGELFF	TGCGCCAGCAGGAGGGACAGGGGTAACGGGGAGCTGTTTTTT
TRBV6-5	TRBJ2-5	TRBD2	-	CASNSGGETQYF	TGTGCCAGCAATAGCGGGGGAGAGACCCAGTACTTC
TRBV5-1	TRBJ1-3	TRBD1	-	CASSLLGQGAGNTIYF	TGCGCCAGCAGCTTGCTGGGACAGGGGGCTGGAAACACCATATATTTT
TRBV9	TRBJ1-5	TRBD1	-	CASSAQQGTGNQPQHF	TGTGCCAGCAGCGCCCAACAGGGGACGGGCAATCAGCCCCAGCATTTT
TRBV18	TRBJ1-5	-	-	CASSLSPRAETQHF	TGTGCCAGCTCACTAAGCCCCAGGGCGGAGACCCAGCATTTT
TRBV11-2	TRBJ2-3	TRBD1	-	CASSVDRATDTQYF	TGTGCCAGCAGCGTGGACAGGGCTACAGATACGCAGTATTTT
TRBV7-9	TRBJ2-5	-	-	CASSLAMGAETQYF	TGTGCCAGCAGCTTAGCTATGGGGGCTGAGACCCAGTACTTC
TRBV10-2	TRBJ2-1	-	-	CASSEWRYNEQFF	TGCGCCAGCAGTGAGTGGCGGTACAATGAGCAGTTCTTC
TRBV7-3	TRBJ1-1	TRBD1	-	CASSLDRTTEAFF	TGTGCCAGCAGCTTGGACAGGACCACTGAAGCTTTCTTT
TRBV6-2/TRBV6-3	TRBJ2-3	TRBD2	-	CASSYSILAGGTDTQYF	TGTGCCAGCAGTTACTCGATCCTAGCGGGGGGAACAGATACGCAGTATTTT
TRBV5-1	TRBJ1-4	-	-	CASSPGVGAVNEKLFF	TGCGCCAGCAGCCCGGGGGTAGGGGCGGTAAATGAAAAACTGTTTTTT
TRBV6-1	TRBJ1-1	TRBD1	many	CASSEQGGLGTEAFF	TGTGCCAGCAGTGAACAGGGGGGATTGGGTACTGAAGCTTTCTTT
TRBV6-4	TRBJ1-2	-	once	CASSKWSSEGAVGYTF	TGTGCCAGCTCAAAATGGTCCTCAGAGGGTGCAGTTGGCTACACCTTC
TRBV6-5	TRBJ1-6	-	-	CASTRDQGGRSPLHF	TGTGCCAGCACCCGAGACCAGGGCGGTCGATCACCCCTCCACTTT